This T cell receptor (beta chain) was identified during a study of neoadjuvant nivolumab and ipilimumab in lung cancer. With respect to this clone: Other DNA sequences of this sample code for an identical CDR3.

This table comes from immunoSEQ multiplex PCR, and its TCRdb copy is limited to in-frame clones, with some not included. The sample has roughly 32,000 clones, roughly 90% seen once. Germline V CDR1 and CDR2: SGHKS, YYEKEE (reference sequence). The CDR3 loop spans 12 amino acids. V gave up 2 bases and J gave up 2 bases, with 5 bases separating them. The TCR comes from an adult with non-small cell lung cancer. Sample: peripheral blood, taken after neoadjuvant nivolumab, alone or with ipilimumab, at or shortly before surgery. The rearrangement links TRBV5-5 to TRBJ2-7; no clear D. The CDR3 bases are TGTGCCAGCAGCTTAGGTACCTACGAGCAGTACTTC. Translated: CASSLGTYEQYF.